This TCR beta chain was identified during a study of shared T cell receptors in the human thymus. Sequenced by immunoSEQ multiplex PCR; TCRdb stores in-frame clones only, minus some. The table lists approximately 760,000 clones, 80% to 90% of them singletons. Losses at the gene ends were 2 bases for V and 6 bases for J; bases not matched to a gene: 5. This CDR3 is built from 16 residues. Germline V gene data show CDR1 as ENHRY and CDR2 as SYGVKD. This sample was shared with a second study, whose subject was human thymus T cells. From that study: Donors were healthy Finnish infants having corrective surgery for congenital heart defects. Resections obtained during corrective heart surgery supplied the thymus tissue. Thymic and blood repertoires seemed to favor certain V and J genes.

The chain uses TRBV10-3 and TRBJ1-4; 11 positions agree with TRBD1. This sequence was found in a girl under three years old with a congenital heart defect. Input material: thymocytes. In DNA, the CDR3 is TGTGCCATCAGTGAGAACAGGGGACAGGGGGATGAAAAACTGTTTTTT. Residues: CAISENRGQGDEKLFF.